The clone carrying this T cell receptor beta chain appeared a single time. This record comes from a study of technical replicates of blood from a few donors. Only in-frame clones appear in the TCRdb table, and some are missing; sequencing was by immunoSEQ multiplex PCR. The data hold tens of thousands of clones, with 98% observed a single time. V lost 3 bases, J lost 10 bases, and 33 bases lay in between. This CDR3 is built from 19 residues. Germline V gives CDR1 SGHTA, CDR2 FQGNSA. The rearrangement uses TRBV7-2 and TRBJ1-2; D gene unclear. The sequenced sample was T cells isolated from PBMCs. This TCR was recovered from a human donor in good health. In nucleotides, the CDR3 is TGTGCCAGCAGCTTGGGGAGCGCCCTAACTGTGCTATTTAAAAGAGACTACACCTTC. It encodes CASSLGSALTVLFKRDYTF.